This T cell receptor (beta chain) was recovered during a study of cytomegalovirus exposure and HLA in healthy donors. Study details: In a previous analysis, 120 million or so unique TCR beta sequences were found from roughly 200 million T cells.

General study results and limits: Researchers catalogued some 160 TCR beta chains as cytomegalovirus-associated. Most subjects had HLA-A and HLA-B alleles reportedly predicted accurately by TCR beta sequences. Most TCR sequences were uncommon, yet certain public TCRs appeared in many donors.

Points on this clone: Its antigen is as yet unknown.

A multiplex PCR was run with 60 Vbeta primers and 13 Jbeta primers. Only in-frame clones appear in the TCRdb table, and some are missing; sequencing was by immunoSEQ multiplex PCR. The table lists over 150,000 clones, about 73% of them singletons. Per germline, CDR1 SGHNT and CDR2 YYREEE (reference sequence). V was cut by 3 bases and J by 8 bases, with 32 bases left in between. The CDR3 consists of 19 residues. Input material: PBMCs. The V gene is TRBV5-4, the J gene TRBJ1-2; D remains ambiguous. This receptor was taken from a woman in her forties or fifties in good health and CMV-seropositive. The CDR3: CASSWTLAPNLQTVEGYTF. The CDR3 coding sequence is TGTGCCAGCAGCTGGACCCTAGCCCCTAATCTCCAAACGGTGGAGGGCTACACCTTC.